Below are 23 T cell receptor beta chains sequenced from a single sample in a study of blood T cell repertoires in COVID-19. The method was immunoSEQ multiplex PCR; TCRdb's version includes in-frame clones alone and lacks a portion of them. The sample lists tens of thousands of clones, roughly 74% occurring once. The sample taken for sequencing was peripheral blood. The receptors come from an elderly woman with acute or convalescent COVID-19.

The chain carries TRBV28 and TRBJ1-4; 10 bases align to TRBD1. Trimming cost V 6 bases and J 8 bases; bases outside gene matches: 9. Germline-derived CDR1 and CDR2 are MDHEN and SYDVKM. This CDR3 is 15 amino acids long. The CDR3 protein is CASRPTPGQGEKLFF. The DNA of the CDR3 is TGTGCCAGCAGGCCCACCCCGGGACAGGGGGAAAAACTGTTTTTT.

The chain couples TRBV11-3 to TRBJ1-6; D gene uncertain. The CDR3 covers 14 residues. Trimming took 7 bases from V and 0 from J, leaving 7 bases between them. From germline, CDR1 is SGHNT and CDR2 YENEEA. CDR3 sequence: CASTYSSYNSPLHF. CDR3 coding DNA: TGTGCCAGCACCTACAGCTCCTATAATTCACCCCTCCACTTT. The variable domain in full, completed from reference TRBV11-3 and TRBJ1-6, reads EAGVVQSPRYKIIEKKQPVAFWCNPISGHNTLYWYLQNLGQGPELLIRYENEEAVDDSQLPKDRFSAERLKGVDSTLKIQPAELGDSAVYLCASTYSSYNSPLHFGNGTRLTVT.

This sequence joins TRBV19 and TRBJ2-4, with TRBD1 as a possible D gene (5 bases). The CDR3 length is 17 residues. The germline gives CDR1 LNHDA, CDR2 SQIVND (reference sequence). V was trimmed by 8 bases and J by 0 bases, leaving 20 bases between them. The CDR3 loop is CASAQAYSLIAKNIQYF. The DNA of the CDR3 is TGTGCCAGTGCACAGGCATACTCTTTGATAGCCAAAAACATTCAGTACTTC.

The rearrangement joins TRBV28 to TRBJ1-4; TRBD1 aligns across 7 bases. The trim removed 6 bases at V and 7 bases at J, leaving 11 bases unmatched. CDR1 MDHEN and CDR2 SYDVKM come from the germline V gene. CDR3 size: 15 residues. CDR3 region: CASSSTGASREKLFF. DNA for the CDR3: TGTGCCAGCAGCTCCACAGGGGCAAGTCGTGAAAAACTGTTTTTT.

The chain carries TRBV27 and TRBJ2-5; a possible D gene is TRBD2 (6 bases). The CDR3 sequence is 15 residues long. Trimming left V 6 bases short and J 1 base short, with 15 bases between. Germline V gene data show CDR1 as MNHEY and CDR2 as SMNVEV (reference sequence). DNA of the CDR3: TGTGCCAGCAGAGAAGGACTACTTAGCCAAGAGACCCAGTACTTC. Translated, it gives CASREGLLSQETQYF.

This clone has a single count. The CDR3 nucleotides read TGTGCCAGCAGCCTGTTGGGCGCCAATCAGCCCCAGCATTTT. Translation: CASSLLGANQPQHF. The chain employs TRBV7-2 and TRBJ1-5; D is ambiguous. V lost 5 bases and J lost 3, with 11 bases in between. CDR1 is SGHTA and CDR2 is FQGNSA in the germline V gene. This CDR3 comprises 14 residues.

This rearrangement joins TRBV11-2 to TRBJ2-1; TRBD2 matches at 9 bases. Trimming removed 3 bases from V and 10 bases from J; junction bases left unmatched: 10. Germline CDR1 is SGHAT and CDR2 is FQNNGV. This CDR3 region has 15 residues. The CDR3 coding sequence is TGTGCCAGCAGCTTGGATGCGGGAGGGCCACGAGAGCAGTTCTTC. Translation gives CASSLDAGGPREQFF.

The chain couples TRBV28 to TRBJ1-4; 9 bases are shared with TRBD1. J lost 8 bases, V lost 4 bases, and 8 bases had no gene match. CDR3 length equals 15 residues. CDR1 and CDR2 from the germline V gene are MDHEN and SYDVKM. The chain's CDR3 is CASSSPGQGGEKLFF. The DNA for the CDR3 is TGTGCCAGCAGTTCGCCGGGACAGGGCGGCGAAAAACTGTTTTTT.

V is TRBV9 and J is TRBJ2-3; 14 positions match TRBD2. The germline V gene has CDR1 SGDLS and CDR2 YYNGEE. Trimming at V came to 0 bases and at J to 0 bases, leaving 15 bases not matched to a gene. This CDR3 region has 22 residues. Written as DNA, the CDR3 is TGTGCCAGCAGCGTAGCTACGGGGACTAGCGGGAGTGCATTCCTAAGCACAGATACGCAGTATTTT. It translates to CASSVATGTSGSAFLSTDTQYF.

The CDR3 bases are TGTGCCAGCAGTGTATCAGGGGATTGGAATGAGCAGTTCTTC. Protein product: CASSVSGDWNEQFF. V and J are TRBV28 and TRBJ2-1; possibly TRBD1 for D (6 bases). V was pared by 5 bases and J by 7 bases, with 15 bases between. Germline CDR1 is MDHEN and CDR2 is SYDVKM. This CDR3 is 14 amino acids long. The variable domain in full, completed from reference TRBV28 and TRBJ2-1, reads DVKVTQSSRYLVKRTGEKVFLECVQDMDHENMFWYRQDPGLGLRLIYFSYDVKMKEKGDIPEGYSVSREKKERFSLILESASTNQTSMYLCASSVSGDWNEQFFGPGTRLTVL.

The rearrangement links TRBV2 to TRBJ2-5, with TRBD2 matching 8 bases. This CDR3 region has 14 residues. Germline V gene data show CDR1 as SNHLY and CDR2 as FYNNEI. The V segment lost 6 bases and the J segment 2 bases; nucleotides outside the gene matches: 5. In nucleotides, the CDR3 is TGTGCCAGCAGGGAGCGGGAGTCTCAAGAGACCCAGTACTTC. The encoded protein is CASRERESQETQYF.

The chain couples TRBV24-1 to TRBJ2-1; D possibly corresponds to TRBD1 (6 bases). Trimming pared 9 bases from V and 5 bases from J, leaving 25 bases between. The CDR3 totals 17 residues. The V gene's germline CDR1 is KGHDR and CDR2 SFDVKD. The DNA for the CDR3 is TGTGCCACCCACTACCCCCTGGCACAGGGAATGGACAATGAGCAGTTCTTC. It translates to CATHYPLAQGMDNEQFF.

The genes are TRBV6-1 and TRBJ1-5; TRBD1 is a possible D gene (6 bases). Germline V gene sequence: CDR1 MNHNS, CDR2 SASEGT. The CDR3 extends over 17 amino acids. The V end lost 4 bases, the J end lost 6 bases, and 22 bases lay between the germline ends. The CDR3 sequence is CASSGTGGGLAGQPQHF. The CDR3 coding sequence is TGTGCCAGCAGTGGGACCGGGGGGGGGCTTGCCGGTCAGCCCCAGCATTTT.

This clone was detected a few times. V usage is TRBV11-3 and J usage is TRBJ2-1; D gene ambiguous. CDR3 length: 12 amino acids. Trimming removed 4 bases from V and 6 bases from J, with 7 bases in between. CDR1 is SGHNT and CDR2 is YENEEA in the germline V gene. The CDR3, as DNA: TGTGCCAGCAGCTCTAGTAGCAATGAGCAGTTCTTC. Amino acid sequence: CASSSSSNEQFF.

This chain joins TRBV6-5 and TRBJ1-6; 8 bases map to TRBD1. V lost 0 bases and J lost 7; bases outside the gene matches: 2. The CDR3 runs 15 residues. Germline V gives CDR1 MNHEY, CDR2 SVGAGI. In DNA, the CDR3 is TGTGCCAGCAGTTACTCCCGGACAGGGAATTCACCCCTCCACTTT. Its translation: CASSYSRTGNSPLHF.

The chain has TRBV19 and TRBJ2-3; tentative D call: TRBD1 (6 bases). Germline V gene lookup returns CDR1 LNHDA and CDR2 SQIVND (reference sequence). The CDR3 is made up of 15 amino acids. Trimming took 0 bases from V and 0 from J, leaving 7 bases between them. The CDR3 nucleotides read TGTGCCAGTAGTATAGAAAGGGGGAGCACAGATACGCAGTATTTT. As protein: CASSIERGSTDTQYF.

The V and J genes are TRBV10-3 and TRBJ1-1; no reliable D call. Looked up from germline, CDR1 is ENHRY and CDR2 is SYGVKD. The CDR3 covers 13 residues. The V gene lost 7 bases and the J gene lost 2 bases, with 11 bases spanning the gap. The CDR3 nucleotides read TGTGCCATCAACGGCGGGGTAAACACTGAAGCTTTCTTT. Residues: CAINGGVNTEAFF.

This clone was seen a handful of times. The V call is TRBV7-2, the J call TRBJ2-7; D may be TRBD2 (7 bases). Germline values: CDR1 SGHTA, CDR2 FQGNSA. The germline V and J ends were trimmed by 1 base and 3 bases, with 19 bases remaining between them. The CDR3 spans 17 residues. CDR3 in DNA: TGTGCCAGCAGCTTAGGGGTCGGGGGGCAGGCAAACTACGAGCAGTACTTC. This codes for CASSLGVGGQANYEQYF.

CDR3 residues: CASSLERAGGYTDTQYF. In nucleotides, the CDR3 is TGTGCCAGCAGCTTAGAAAGGGCAGGGGGCTACACAGATACGCAGTATTTT. The gene calls are TRBV7-2 and TRBJ2-3; TRBD1 matches at 8 bases. Germline CDR1 is SGHTA and CDR2 is FQGNSA. The ends lost 1 base at V and 2 bases at J; junction bases unmatched: 8. This CDR3 contains 17 residues.

The chain is built from TRBV7-2 and TRBJ2-3, with a possible D match to TRBD2 (5 bases). The CDR3 has 13 residues. V shed 7 bases and J shed 4 bases, with 12 bases lying between them. CDR1 and CDR2 (germline): SGHTA, FQGNSA. In DNA form, the CDR3 reads TGTGCCAGCACCCCTCGGGGAGCAGATACGCAGTATTTT. This codes for CASTPRGADTQYF.

This chain uses TRBV7-2 with TRBJ2-2, with D possibly TRBD2 on 6 matching bases. Germline CDR1 and CDR2: SGHTA and FQGNSA. V gave up 2 bases and J gave up 4 bases, with 14 bases separating them. The CDR3 runs 16 residues. The CDR3 protein is CASSLHGGSSTGELFF. The CDR3 coding sequence is TGTGCCAGCAGCTTACATGGGGGGAGTAGCACCGGGGAGCTGTTTTTT.

The rearrangement joins TRBV5-1 to TRBJ2-1; no clear D. This CDR3 has 14 amino acids. Germline values: CDR1 SGHRS, CDR2 YFSETQ. V lost 2 bases to trimming and J lost 6 bases, with 12 bases between them. CDR3 sequence: CASSLLQASNEQFF. In DNA form, the CDR3 reads TGCGCCAGCAGCTTACTCCAGGCGAGCAATGAGCAGTTCTTC. The variable domain in full, completed from reference TRBV5-1 and TRBJ2-1, reads KAGVTQTPRYLIKTRGQQVTLSCSPISGHRSVSWYQQTPGQGLQFLFEYFSETQRNKGNFPGRFSGRQFSNSRSEMNVSTLELGDSALYLCASSLLQASNEQFFGPGTRLTVL.

The V and J genes are TRBV5-6 and TRBJ2-6, with 8 bases matching TRBD1. From germline, CDR1 is SGHDT and CDR2 YYEEEE. The CDR3 consists of 18 residues. V lost 4 bases and J lost 0; bases outside the gene matches: 9. Here the CDR3 reads CASSAGTGELSGANVLTF. The CDR3, as DNA: TGTGCCAGCAGCGCGGGGACAGGCGAGCTCTCTGGGGCCAACGTCCTGACTTTC.